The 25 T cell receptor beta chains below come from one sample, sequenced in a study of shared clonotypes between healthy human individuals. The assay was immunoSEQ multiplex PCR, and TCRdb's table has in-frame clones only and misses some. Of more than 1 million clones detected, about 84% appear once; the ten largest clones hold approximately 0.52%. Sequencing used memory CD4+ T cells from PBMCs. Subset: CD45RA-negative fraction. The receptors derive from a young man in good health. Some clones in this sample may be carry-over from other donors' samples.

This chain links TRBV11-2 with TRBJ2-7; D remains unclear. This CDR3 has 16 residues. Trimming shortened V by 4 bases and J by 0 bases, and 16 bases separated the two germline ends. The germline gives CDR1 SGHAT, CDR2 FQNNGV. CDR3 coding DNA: TGTGCCAGCAGCTGGAACTTGGACCGCAGCTCCTACGAGCAGTACTTC. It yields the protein CASSWNLDRSSYEQYF.

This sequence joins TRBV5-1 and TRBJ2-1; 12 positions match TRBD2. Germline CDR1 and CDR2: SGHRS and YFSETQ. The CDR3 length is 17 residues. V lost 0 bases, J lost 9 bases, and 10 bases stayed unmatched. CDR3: CASSLVPLTSGSGEQFF. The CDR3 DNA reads TGCGCCAGCAGCTTGGTCCCCCTGACTAGCGGGAGCGGTGAGCAGTTCTTC.

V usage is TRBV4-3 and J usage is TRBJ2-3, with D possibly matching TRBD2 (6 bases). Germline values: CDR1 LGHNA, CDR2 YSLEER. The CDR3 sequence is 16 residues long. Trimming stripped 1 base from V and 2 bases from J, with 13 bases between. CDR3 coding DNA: TGCGCCAGCAGCCAAGTAGGGGCGGGAACCACAGATACGCAGTATTTT. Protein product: CASSQVGAGTTDTQYF.

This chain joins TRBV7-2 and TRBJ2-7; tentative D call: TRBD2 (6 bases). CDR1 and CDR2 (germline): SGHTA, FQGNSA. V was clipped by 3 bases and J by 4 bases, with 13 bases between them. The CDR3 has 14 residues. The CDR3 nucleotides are TGTGCCAGCAGCTTGGGGGGAGGTTCGTACGAGCAGTACTTC. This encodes CASSLGGGSYEQYF.

CDR3 residues: CASSLAGEGSYEQYF. CDR3 in DNA: TGTGCCAGCAGTTTAGCGGGAGAGGGCTCCTACGAGCAGTACTTC. V is TRBV28 and J is TRBJ2-7, with 7 nucleotides matching TRBD2. Germline-derived CDR1 and CDR2 are MDHEN and SYDVKM. This CDR3 is built from 15 residues. The V and J ends lost 2 bases and 0 bases, in that order; junction bases with no gene match: 4.

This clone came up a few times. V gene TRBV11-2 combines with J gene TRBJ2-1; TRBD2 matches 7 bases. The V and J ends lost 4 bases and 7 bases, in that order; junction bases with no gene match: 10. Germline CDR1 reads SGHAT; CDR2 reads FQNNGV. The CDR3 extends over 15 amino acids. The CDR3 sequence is CASSSLAGVGNEQFF. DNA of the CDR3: TGTGCCAGCAGCTCTCTCGCGGGAGTTGGGAATGAGCAGTTCTTC.

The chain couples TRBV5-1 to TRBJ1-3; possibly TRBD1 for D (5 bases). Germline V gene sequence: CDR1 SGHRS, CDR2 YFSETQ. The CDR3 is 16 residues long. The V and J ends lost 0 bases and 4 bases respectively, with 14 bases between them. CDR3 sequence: CASSLAGTQFGNTIYF. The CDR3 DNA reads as TGCGCCAGCAGCTTGGCCGGGACCCAGTTCGGAAACACCATATATTTT.

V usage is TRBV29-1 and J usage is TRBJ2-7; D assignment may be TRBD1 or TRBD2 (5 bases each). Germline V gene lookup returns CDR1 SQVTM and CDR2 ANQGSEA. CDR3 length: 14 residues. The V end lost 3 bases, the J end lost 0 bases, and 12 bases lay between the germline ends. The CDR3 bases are TGCAGCGTTGAGGGCTGGGGGATCTCCTACGAGCAGTACTTC. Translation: CSVEGWGISYEQYF.

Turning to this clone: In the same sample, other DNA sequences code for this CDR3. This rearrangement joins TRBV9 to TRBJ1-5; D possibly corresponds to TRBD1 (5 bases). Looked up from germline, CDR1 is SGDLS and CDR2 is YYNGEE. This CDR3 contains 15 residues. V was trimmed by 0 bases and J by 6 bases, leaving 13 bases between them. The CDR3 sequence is CASSVGTGGSQPQHF. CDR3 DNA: TGTGCCAGCAGCGTAGGGACGGGGGGTTCTCAGCCCCAGCATTTT.

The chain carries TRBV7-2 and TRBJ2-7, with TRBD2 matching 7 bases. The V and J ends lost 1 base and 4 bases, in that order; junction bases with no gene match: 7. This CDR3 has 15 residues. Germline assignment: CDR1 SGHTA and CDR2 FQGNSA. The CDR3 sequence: CASSLVVAGGYEQYF. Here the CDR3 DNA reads TGTGCCAGCAGCTTAGTTGTAGCGGGCGGATACGAGCAGTACTTC. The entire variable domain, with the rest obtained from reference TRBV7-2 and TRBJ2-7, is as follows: GAGVSQSPSNKVTEKGKDVELRCDPISGHTALYWYRQSLGQGLEFLIYFQGNSAPDKSGLPSDRFSAERTGGSVSTLTIQRTQQEDSAVYLCASSLVVAGGYEQYFGPGTRLTVT.

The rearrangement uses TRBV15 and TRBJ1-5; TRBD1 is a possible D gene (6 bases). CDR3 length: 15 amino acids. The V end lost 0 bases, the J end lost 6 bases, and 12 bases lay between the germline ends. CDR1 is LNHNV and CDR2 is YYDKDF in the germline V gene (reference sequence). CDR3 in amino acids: CATSRDTGRFQPQHF. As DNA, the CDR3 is TGTGCCACCAGCAGAGATACAGGGAGGTTTCAGCCCCAGCATTTT.

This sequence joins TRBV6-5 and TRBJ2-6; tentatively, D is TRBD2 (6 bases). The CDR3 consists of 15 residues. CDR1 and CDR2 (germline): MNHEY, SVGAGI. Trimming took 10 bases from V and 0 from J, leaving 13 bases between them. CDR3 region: CATYGGGSGANVLTF. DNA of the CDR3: TGTGCCACCTACGGGGGAGGCTCTGGGGCCAACGTCCTGACTTTC.

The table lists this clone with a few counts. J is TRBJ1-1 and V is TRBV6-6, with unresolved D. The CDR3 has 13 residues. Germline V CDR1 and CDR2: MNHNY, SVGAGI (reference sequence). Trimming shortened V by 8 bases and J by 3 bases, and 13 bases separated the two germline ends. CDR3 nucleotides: TGTGCCAGCTCAGCGCTGCGGGACACTGAAGCTTTCTTT. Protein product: CASSALRDTEAFF.

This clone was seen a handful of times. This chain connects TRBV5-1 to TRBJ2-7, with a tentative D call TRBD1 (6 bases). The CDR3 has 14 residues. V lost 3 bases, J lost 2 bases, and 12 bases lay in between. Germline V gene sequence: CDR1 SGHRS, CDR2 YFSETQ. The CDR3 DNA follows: TGCGCCAGCAGCTCCGACAGGCCTGCCTACGAGCAGTACTTC. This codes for CASSSDRPAYEQYF.

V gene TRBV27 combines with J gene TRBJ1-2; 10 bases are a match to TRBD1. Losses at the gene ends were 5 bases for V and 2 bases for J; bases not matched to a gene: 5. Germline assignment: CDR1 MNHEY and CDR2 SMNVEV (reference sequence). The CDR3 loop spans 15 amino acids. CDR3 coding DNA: TGTGCCAGCAGTGCGCCGGGACAGGGGAACTATGGCTACACCTTC. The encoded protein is CASSAPGQGNYGYTF.

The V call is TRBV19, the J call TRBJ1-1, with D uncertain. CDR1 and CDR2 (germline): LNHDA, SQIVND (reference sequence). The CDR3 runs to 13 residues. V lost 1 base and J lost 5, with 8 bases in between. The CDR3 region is CASSIGPRTEAFF. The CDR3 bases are TGTGCCAGTAGTATAGGTCCCAGGACTGAAGCTTTCTTT. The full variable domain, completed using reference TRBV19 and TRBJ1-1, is DGGITQSPKYLFRKEGQNVTLSCEQNLNHDAMYWYRQDPGQGLRLIYYSQIVNDFQKGDIAEGYSVSREKKESFPLTVTSAQKNPTAFYLCASSIGPRTEAFFGQGTRLTVV.

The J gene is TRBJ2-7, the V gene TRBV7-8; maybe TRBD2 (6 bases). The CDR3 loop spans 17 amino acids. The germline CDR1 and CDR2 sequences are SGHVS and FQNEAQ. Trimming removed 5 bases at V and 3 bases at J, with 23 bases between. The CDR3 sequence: CASSPRWGTSTRYEQYF. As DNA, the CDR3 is TGTGCCAGCAGCCCTAGATGGGGGACTTCGACCCGCTACGAGCAGTACTTC.

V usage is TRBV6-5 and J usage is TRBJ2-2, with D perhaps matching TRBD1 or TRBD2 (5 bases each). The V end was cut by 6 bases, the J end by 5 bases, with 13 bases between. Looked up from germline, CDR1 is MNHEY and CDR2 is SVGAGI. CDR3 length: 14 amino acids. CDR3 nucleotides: TGTGCCAGCAGGGGACGGTCGTGGACCGGGGAGCTGTTTTTT. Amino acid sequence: CASRGRSWTGELFF.

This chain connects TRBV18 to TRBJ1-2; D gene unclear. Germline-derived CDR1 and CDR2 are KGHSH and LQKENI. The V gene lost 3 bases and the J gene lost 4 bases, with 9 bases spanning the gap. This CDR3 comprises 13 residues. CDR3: CASSPDLSYGYTF. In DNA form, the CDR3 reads TGTGCCAGCTCACCCGATCTGTCCTATGGCTACACCTTC.

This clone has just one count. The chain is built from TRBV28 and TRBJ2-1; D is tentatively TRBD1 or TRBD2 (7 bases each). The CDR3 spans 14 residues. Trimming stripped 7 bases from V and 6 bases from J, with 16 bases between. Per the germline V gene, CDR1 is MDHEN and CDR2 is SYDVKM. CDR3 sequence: CASNSGGVVNEQFF. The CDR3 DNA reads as TGTGCCAGCAACTCAGGGGGGGTTGTCAATGAGCAGTTCTTC.

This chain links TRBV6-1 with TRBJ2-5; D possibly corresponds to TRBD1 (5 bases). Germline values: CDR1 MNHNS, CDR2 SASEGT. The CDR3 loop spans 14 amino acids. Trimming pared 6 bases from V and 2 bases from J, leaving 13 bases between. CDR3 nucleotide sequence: TGTGCCAGCAGGATACGGCAGGGACAAGAGACCCAGTACTTC. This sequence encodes CASRIRQGQETQYF.

The CDR3 DNA sequence: TGCGCCAGCAGTGACGACAGGGGGCTCCCTGGGGCCAACGTCCTGACTTTC. This translates into CASSDDRGLPGANVLTF. V and J are TRBV10-2 and TRBJ2-6; 10 bases fit TRBD1. V shed 3 bases and J 2 bases; nucleotides not matched to a gene: 4. The CDR3 runs to 17 residues. Germline V lookup: CDR1 WSHSY, CDR2 SAAADI.

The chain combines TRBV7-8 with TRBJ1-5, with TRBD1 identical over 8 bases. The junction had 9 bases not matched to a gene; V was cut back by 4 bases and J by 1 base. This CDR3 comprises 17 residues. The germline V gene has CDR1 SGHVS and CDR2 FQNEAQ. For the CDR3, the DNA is TGTGCCAGCAGCTCCAACAGGGGGGTGATGAGCAATCAGCCCCAGCATTTT. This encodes CASSSNRGVMSNQPQHF.

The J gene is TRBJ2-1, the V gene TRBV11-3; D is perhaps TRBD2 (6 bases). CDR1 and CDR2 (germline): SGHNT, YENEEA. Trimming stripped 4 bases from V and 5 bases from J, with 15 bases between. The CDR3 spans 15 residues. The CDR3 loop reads CASSSQGLVHNEQFF. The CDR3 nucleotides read TGTGCCAGCAGCTCTCAGGGACTGGTCCACAATGAGCAGTTCTTC.

The CDR3 nucleotides read TGCGCCAGCAGCGTGGACAGGGAGAACTATGGCTACACCTTC. Its translation: CASSVDRENYGYTF. This rearrangement joins TRBV5-1 to TRBJ1-2; 8 bases are shared with TRBD1. The germline gives CDR1 SGHRS, CDR2 YFSETQ. Trimming removed 4 bases from V and 2 bases from J; junction bases left unmatched: 4. The CDR3 has 14 residues. Using reference TRBV5-1 and TRBJ1-2 for the parts outside the CDR3, the full variable domain is KAGVTQTPRYLIKTRGQQVTLSCSPISGHRSVSWYQQTPGQGLQFLFEYFSETQRNKGNFPGRFSGRQFSNSRSEMNVSTLELGDSALYLCASSVDRENYGYTFGSGTRLTVV.